The 12 T cell receptor beta chains reported below all come from one sample, sequenced in a study of Tregs in tolerant kidney transplant recipients. Using immunoSEQ multiplex PCR, the repertoire was profiled, and TCRdb retains in-frame clones only, with some absent. The repertoire holds 110,000 or so clones, with nearly 90% as singletons. The material was CD4+ T cells from blood, obtained before the transplant. These receptors were obtained from a human donor who received a combined kidney and bone marrow transplant.

The chain has TRBV6-5 and TRBJ2-5; 7 positions match TRBD1. Per germline, CDR1 MNHEY and CDR2 SVGAGI. The CDR3 covers 14 residues. V trimming: 5 bases; J trimming: 1 base; junction bases outside the gene matches: 4. CDR3: CASSQQGSQETQYF. CDR3 bases: TGTGCCAGCAGTCAACAGGGGAGCCAAGAGACCCAGTACTTC.

The chain links TRBV19 to TRBJ1-5; tentatively, D is TRBD1 (6 bases). V was trimmed by 4 bases and J by 1 base, leaving 14 bases between them. CDR1 and CDR2 from the germline V gene are LNHDA and SQIVND (reference sequence). The CDR3 contains 16 residues. The CDR3 DNA is TGTGCCAGTAGTAGTGACGACAGGAGGAGCAATCAGCCCCAGCATTTT. Translated, it gives CASSSDDRRSNQPQHF.

The V call is TRBV19, the J call TRBJ1-2, with D perhaps matching TRBD1 (5 bases). CDR1 is LNHDA and CDR2 is SQIVND in the germline V gene (reference sequence). The CDR3 covers 13 residues. V was pared by 7 bases and J by 8 bases, with 17 bases between. DNA for the CDR3: TGTGCCAGTACCGTAACAGGCTCTGGAGGCTACACCTTC. It yields the protein CASTVTGSGGYTF.

The chain carries TRBV29-1 and TRBJ2-7; 10 bases align to TRBD1. The CDR3 loop spans 13 amino acids. The germline V gene has CDR1 SQVTM and CDR2 ANQGSEA. The junction had 7 bases not matched to a gene; V was cut back by 8 bases and J by 3 bases. The CDR3 loop reads CSMKRDRGYEQYF. The CDR3 DNA is TGCAGCATGAAACGGGACAGGGGCTACGAGCAGTACTTC.

Concerning this clone itself: A read error may account for a junction end that differs from germline. The chain joins TRBV6-1 to TRBJ1-2, with 9 bases identical to TRBD1. Germline V gives CDR1 MNHNS, CDR2 SASEGT. This CDR3 is built from 17 residues. The CDR3 protein is CASSELRTGEGDYGYTF. CDR3 sequence (DNA): TGTGCCAGCAGTGAACTCCGGACAGGGGAGGGGGACTACGGCTACACCTTC.

This chain's CDR3 is CSVEAVTGFYGYTF. The DNA of the CDR3 is TGCAGCGTTGAAGCTGTGACAGGTTTCTATGGCTACACCTTC. V usage is TRBV29-1 and J usage is TRBJ1-2; possible D gene TRBD1, 6 bases. Germline loops: CDR1 SQVTM, CDR2 ANQGSEA. V lost 1 base, J lost 4 bases, and 13 bases lay in between. The CDR3 totals 14 residues.

CDR3 loop: CASSPSLLIAGEQFF. For the CDR3, the DNA is TGTGCCAGCAGCCCCAGCCTCCTTATAGCGGGTGAGCAGTTCTTC. The chain uses TRBV7-2 and TRBJ2-1, with 7 positions matching TRBD2. V lost 5 bases, J lost 9 bases, and 13 bases stayed unmatched. Germline values: CDR1 SGHTA, CDR2 FQGNSA. The CDR3 loop spans 15 amino acids.

This clone was seen a few times. The chain has TRBV19 and TRBJ1-5; perhaps TRBD1 as D (6 bases). The CDR3 totals 16 residues. Looked up from germline, CDR1 is LNHDA and CDR2 is SQIVND (reference sequence). The V end lost 3 bases, the J end lost 0 bases, and 12 bases lay between the germline ends. CDR3 sequence reads: CASSIQGGGSNQPQHF. The CDR3 DNA reads TGTGCCAGTAGTATCCAAGGGGGGGGTAGCAATCAGCCCCAGCATTTT.

The chain uses TRBV5-1 and TRBJ2-2; D is unclear. Trimming took 4 bases from V and 7 from J, leaving 11 bases between them. In germline, CDR1 is SGHRS, CDR2 YFSETQ. CDR3 length: 13 residues. CDR3 loop: CASSGRVFGELFF. The DNA for the CDR3 is TGCGCCAGCAGCGGCCGGGTTTTCGGGGAGCTGTTTTTT.

The chain uses TRBV29-1 and TRBJ2-7; 10 nucleotides agree with TRBD1. CDR1 is SQVTM, CDR2 ANQGSEA, per germline. The CDR3 runs 16 residues. Losses at the gene ends were 3 bases for V and 3 bases for J; bases not matched to a gene: 11. The CDR3 coding sequence is TGCAGCGTTGATAGTATGAGGACAGGGGGTTTCTACGAGCAGTACTTC. It yields the protein CSVDSMRTGGFYEQYF.

In nucleotides, the CDR3 is TGTGCCAGCAGAGGGGACAGGGGGACGGACGAGCAGTACTTC. This sequence encodes CASRGDRGTDEQYF. The chain is built from TRBV2 and TRBJ2-7; TRBD1 agrees at 11 bases. Germline CDR1 SNHLY, CDR2 FYNNEI. Unmatched junction bases numbered 6, after V lost 6 bases and J lost 5 bases. This CDR3 contains 14 residues.

The chain has TRBV27 and TRBJ2-4; 15 bases fit TRBD2. The CDR3 totals 20 residues. Germline CDR1 MNHEY, CDR2 SMNVEV (reference sequence). V lost 4 bases and J lost 0; bases outside the gene matches: 10. The CDR3: CASSSGTSGRTYLAKNIQYF. DNA of the CDR3: TGTGCCAGCAGTTCCGGGACTAGCGGGAGGACCTACCTAGCCAAAAACATTCAGTACTTC.